This TCR beta chain was profiled in a study of OX40 agonist ivuxolimab in advanced cancers. In the study overall: About 40% of patients had received prior checkpoint inhibitor therapy.

V was trimmed by 6 bases and J by 2 bases, leaving 11 bases between them. Germline V gives CDR1 MNHEY, CDR2 SMNVEV (reference sequence). The CDR3 contains 13 residues. The method was immunoSEQ multiplex PCR; TCRdb's version includes in-frame clones alone and lacks a portion of them. This table has more than 55,000 clones, 79% appearing once. Study results and limitations: Expanded clones were, on average, more numerous in CD8+ T cells than in CD4+. Normalized T-cell clonal expansion was also low in a subset of nonresponders.

With regard to this clone: The antigen is not known.

The rearrangement uses TRBV27 and TRBJ2-7, with D uncertain. This material consisted of CD4+ or CD8+ T cells sorted from blood, taken in a trial of the OX40 agonist ivuxolimab. This TCR was recovered from an adult with an advanced solid tumor such as melanoma, head and neck, liver or kidney cancer. The CDR3 nucleotides read TGTGCCAGCAGCCGCCCGCTGACCTACGAGCAGTACTTC. Amino acids: CASSRPLTYEQYF.